This T cell receptor (beta chain) was found in a study of Graves' ophthalmopathy and Graves' hyperthyroidism. The CDR3 loop spans 16 amino acids. V was pared by 3 bases and J by 4 bases, with 19 bases between. In germline, CDR1 is SGHDT, CDR2 YYEEEE. RNA transcripts were the template, and TCR beta CDR3 regions were amplified from them. First-round RT-PCR employed HTBI primers, with a second-round multiplex PCR after it. One entry per CDR3 protein, called by TCRdb with MiXCR from the multiplex PCR reads. Of a few hundred thousand distinct CDR3 sequences listed, less than 45% were seen once; the top ten hold about 4.2%. This clonotype came up a few times. Uncontrolled infections, pregnancy, lactation or other autoimmune diseases led to patient exclusion.

The chain has TRBV5-6 and TRBJ2-5; the D call may be TRBD1 or TRBD2 (5 bases each). This TCR derives from an adult man with Graves' hyperthyroidism. The sequenced material came from peripheral blood or thyroid tissue (not recorded which). CDR3 sequence (DNA): TGTGCCAGCAGCTCGGTTAGTGGGGGAGTAGGAGAGACCCAGTACTTC. Protein sequence: CASSSVSGGVGETQYF.